Below are 23 T cell receptor beta chains sequenced from a single sample in a study of T cell responses to AZD1222 COVID-19 vaccine. The data were produced by immunoSEQ multiplex PCR, yet TCRdb's version contains in-frame clones alone and is incomplete. The data show 250,000 to 300,000 clones, with 90% to 95% seen just once and less than 0.6% held by the top ten. This material consisted of peripheral blood, taken 28 days after the second AZD1222 dose. Source of these receptors: an adult who received the AZD1222 COVID-19 vaccine.

The V call is TRBV11-2, the J call TRBJ1-1; D uncertain. Trimming shortened V by 4 bases and J by 2 bases, and 11 bases separated the two germline ends. This CDR3 has 14 amino acids. Germline V gene data show CDR1 as SGHAT and CDR2 as FQNNGV. As DNA, the CDR3 is TGTGCCAGCAGCTCCGGGTTCCCAAACACTGAAGCTTTCTTT. Its protein product is CASSSGFPNTEAFF. Full variable domain (missing parts from reference TRBV11-2 and TRBJ1-1): EAGVAQSPRYKIIEKRQSVAFWCNPISGHATLYWYQQILGQGPKLLIQFQNNGVVDDSQLPKDRFSAERLKGVDSTLKIQPAKLEDSAVYLCASSSGFPNTEAFFGQGTRLTVV.

The genes are TRBV2 and TRBJ1-1; D uncertain. Between the trimmed V and J ends, which lost 3 bases and 5 bases, there was a span of 13 bases. CDR1 SNHLY and CDR2 FYNNEI come from the germline V gene. This CDR3 contains 14 residues. CDR3 sequence: CASSDMGLGTEAFF. In nucleotides, the CDR3 is TGTGCCAGCAGTGATATGGGTTTAGGGACTGAAGCTTTCTTT.

Regarding this clone: Other DNA sequences of this sample code for an identical CDR3. The CDR3 sequence: CASSPGTANSPLHF. The CDR3 region has the DNA TGTGCCAGCAGTCCCGGGACTGCTAATTCACCCCTCCACTTT. The V gene is TRBV28, the J gene TRBJ1-6, with TRBD1 as a possible D gene (5 bases). The CDR3 is made up of 14 amino acids. The germline V gene has CDR1 MDHEN and CDR2 SYDVKM. Trimming took 5 bases from V and 6 from J, leaving 11 bases between them.

This chain uses TRBV5-1 with TRBJ2-1; 9 positions agree with TRBD2. The trim removed 0 bases at V and 0 bases at J, leaving 7 bases unmatched. The CDR3 has 18 residues. The germline CDR1 and CDR2 sequences are SGHRS and YFSETQ. The CDR3 loop is CASSLGLAVISSYNEQFF. The CDR3 DNA reads as TGCGCCAGCAGCTTGGGACTAGCGGTGATAAGCTCCTACAATGAGCAGTTCTTC.

The table lists this clone with a count of one. CDR3 in amino acids: CASSSSGLARNFNEQFF. The CDR3 nucleotides are TGTGCCAGCAGCTCCTCGGGACTAGCGCGAAACTTCAATGAGCAGTTCTTC. This rearrangement joins TRBV5-5 to TRBJ2-1, with TRBD2 identical over 10 bases. The CDR3 runs to 17 residues. Germline-derived CDR1 and CDR2 are SGHKS and YYEKEE (reference sequence). After removal of 3 bases from V and 6 bases from J, the junction contained 12 bases not matched to a gene. The full variable domain, rest sourced from reference TRBV5-5 and TRBJ2-1, is DAGVTQSPTHLIKTRGQQVTLRCSPISGHKSVSWYQQVLGQGPQFIFQYYEKEERGRGNFPDRFSARQFPNYSSELNVNALLLGDSALYLCASSSSGLARNFNEQFFGPGTRLTVL.

V usage is TRBV27 and J usage is TRBJ2-1; 11 positions match TRBD2. The germline V gene has CDR1 MNHEY and CDR2 SMNVEV (reference sequence). This CDR3 contains 16 residues. Trimming cost V 0 bases and J 5 bases; bases outside gene matches: 3. The CDR3 region is CASSLSRLAGNNEQFF. CDR3 in DNA: TGTGCCAGCAGTTTATCCCGACTAGCGGGGAACAATGAGCAGTTCTTC.

The chain joins TRBV16 to TRBJ1-2, with D tentatively TRBD1 (5 bases). There are 14 residues in the CDR3. Trimming took off 2 bases at V and 8 bases at J, with 15 bases between the two ends. Looked up from germline, CDR1 is KGHSY and CDR2 is FQNENV. The CDR3 loop is CASSQGTGVDGYTF. In nucleotides, the CDR3 is TGTGCCAGCAGCCAAGGTACGGGGGTCGACGGCTACACCTTC.

This chain joins TRBV14 and TRBJ2-7; 8 positions match TRBD1. Germline V lookup: CDR1 SGHDN, CDR2 FVKESK. V dropped 4 bases and J dropped 6; count of bases not matched to a gene: 5. CDR3 size: 13 residues. The CDR3 loop is CASSLGQGSEQYF. The CDR3 DNA reads TGTGCCAGCAGCCTAGGACAGGGCAGCGAGCAGTACTTC.

V is TRBV9 and J is TRBJ1-4; D unresolved. Trimming took 4 bases from V and 2 from J, leaving 12 bases between them. This CDR3 contains 15 residues. Per germline, CDR1 SGDLS and CDR2 YYNGEE. The DNA of the CDR3 is TGTGCCAGCAGCCCCTGGTCCTTGACTAATGAAAAACTGTTTTTT. Its protein product is CASSPWSLTNEKLFF.

This chain connects TRBV7-2 to TRBJ2-7; perhaps TRBD1 as D (8 bases). Trimming pared 5 bases from V and 2 bases from J, leaving 16 bases between. This CDR3 contains 15 residues. The germline gives CDR1 SGHTA, CDR2 FQGNSA. The CDR3 DNA sequence: TGTGCCAGCAGCAACAGGGGGGGAGGGCCCTACGAGCAGTACTTC. This encodes CASSNRGGGPYEQYF.

This sequence joins TRBV5-1 and TRBJ2-3; D gene ambiguous. CDR3 length: 16 residues. V was cut by 0 bases and J by 0 bases, with 11 bases left in between. Per the germline V gene, CDR1 is SGHRS and CDR2 is YFSETQ. CDR3 region: CASSLAALPSTDTQYF. CDR3 bases: TGCGCCAGCAGCTTGGCGGCCCTGCCGAGCACAGATACGCAGTATTTT.

The rearrangement links TRBV28 to TRBJ2-5; TRBD1 is a possible D gene (6 bases). This CDR3 has 15 residues. Looked up from germline, CDR1 is MDHEN and CDR2 is SYDVKM. V was cut by 6 bases and J by 0 bases, with 14 bases left in between. The CDR3 reads CASRTGTMYQETQYF. The CDR3 DNA sequence: TGTGCCAGCAGAACCGGGACAATGTACCAAGAGACCCAGTACTTC.

The chain joins TRBV6-2 or TRBV6-3 to TRBJ2-1; no definite D call. Germline CDR1 MNHEY, CDR2 SVGEGT. The CDR3 sequence is 11 residues long. The germline V and J ends were trimmed by 6 bases and 10 bases, with 10 bases remaining between them. The CDR3 DNA sequence: TGTGCCAGCAGCCCCTACCGGGAGCAGTTCTTC. This encodes CASSPYREQFF.

The CDR3 DNA reads TGTGCCAGCAGTTACCACTCGTTCATGAACACTGAAGCTTTCTTT. It specifies CASSYHSFMNTEAFF. The chain is built from TRBV6-2 or TRBV6-3 and TRBJ1-1, with D unresolved. V was clipped by 2 bases and J by 0 bases, with 10 bases between them. This CDR3 has 15 residues. CDR1 and CDR2 (germline): MNHEY, SVGEGT.

This sequence joins TRBV12-3 or TRBV12-4 and TRBJ1-1; D call uncertain. CDR3 size: 13 residues. Trimming took off 3 bases at V and 1 base at J, with 6 bases between the two ends. CDR3 nucleotides: TGTGCCAGCAGTTTTAGACCGAACACTGAAGCTTTCTTT. It specifies CASSFRPNTEAFF.

This clone has a single count. The chain has TRBV6-1 and TRBJ2-7, with TRBD1 matching 8 bases. Trimming took 4 bases from V and 0 from J; bases not matched to a gene: 8. The CDR3 runs 16 residues. Germline CDR1 reads MNHNS; CDR2 reads SASEGT. This chain's CDR3 is CASSAPGTGGSYEQYF. The CDR3 DNA is TGTGCCAGCAGTGCCCCAGGGACAGGAGGCTCCTACGAGCAGTACTTC.

V is TRBV19 and J is TRBJ2-1; 8 positions match TRBD2. This CDR3 is built from 14 residues. The germline V gene encodes CDR1 LNHDA and CDR2 SQIVND (reference sequence). The junction had 3 bases not matched to a gene; V was cut back by 2 bases and J by 6 bases. The CDR3 nucleotides read TGTGCCAGTAGTATAAGCGGGAGCAGCAATGAGCAGTTCTTC. Translating it yields CASSISGSSNEQFF.

The chain is built from TRBV18 and TRBJ2-6; D unclear. Germline values: CDR1 KGHSH, CDR2 LQKENI. This CDR3 has 13 residues. V was shortened by 3 bases and J by 3 bases, with 3 bases between the two germline ends. CDR3 sequence (DNA): TGTGCCAGCTCACCGGGTGGGGCCAACGTCCTGACTTTC. It codes for CASSPGGANVLTF. The full variable domain, its missing parts supplied by reference TRBV18 and TRBJ2-6, is NAGVMQNPRHLVRRRGQEARLRCSPMKGHSHVYWYRQLPEEGLKFMVYLQKENIIDESGMPKERFSAEFPKEGPSILRIQQVVRGDSAAYFCASSPGGANVLTFGAGSRLTVL.

This rearrangement joins TRBV6-1 to TRBJ1-5, with 7 nucleotides matching TRBD1. The V and J ends lost 3 bases and 2 bases, in that order; junction bases with no gene match: 4. The germline V gene has CDR1 MNHNS and CDR2 SASEGT. This CDR3 is 15 amino acids long. CDR3 loop: CASSEGQGGNQPQHF. The CDR3 region has the DNA TGTGCCAGCAGTGAGGGCCAGGGGGGCAATCAGCCCCAGCATTTT.

The V call is TRBV29-1, the J call TRBJ2-2, with 7 nucleotides matching TRBD1. The CDR3 is 13 residues long. The germline V gene has CDR1 SQVTM and CDR2 ANQGSEA. Trimming at V came to 5 bases and at J to 6 bases, leaving 6 bases not matched to a gene. The CDR3 region has the DNA TGCAGCGTTAAAAGACAGGGCCCCGGGGAGCTGTTTTTT. As protein: CSVKRQGPGELFF.

The chain employs TRBV9 and TRBJ1-2; the D gene is possibly TRBD1 (6 bases). CDR1 is SGDLS and CDR2 is YYNGEE in the germline V gene. Trimming stripped 0 bases from V and 2 bases from J, with 11 bases between. The CDR3 contains 15 residues. CDR3 in amino acids: CASSVAQGGNYGYTF. DNA for the CDR3: TGTGCCAGCAGCGTAGCACAGGGAGGCAACTATGGCTACACCTTC.

This clone turned up a few times. CDR3 protein: CASSQEGWGYTF. CDR3 bases: TGTGCCAGCAGCCAGGAGGGATGGGGCTACACCTTC. The rearrangement uses TRBV2 and TRBJ1-2; D is undetermined. Germline lookup yields CDR1 SNHLY and CDR2 FYNNEI. V was clipped by 6 bases and J by 8 bases, with 13 bases between them. The CDR3 is made up of 12 amino acids.

This sequence joins TRBV21-1 and TRBJ1-2. TRBV21-1 is labeled a pseudogene. The CDR3 sequence is 14 residues long. CDR3 sequence (DNA): TGTGCCAGCAGCAAAGAACTCAAGATCTGGGGCTACACCTTC. It yields the protein CASSKELKIWGYTF.